This passage covers 21 T cell receptor beta chains from one sample sequenced in a study of OX40 agonist ivuxolimab in advanced cancers. Libraries were prepared by immunoSEQ multiplex PCR; TCRdb keeps only in-frame clonotypes and omits some of them. Here the sample spans approximately 24,000 clones, 75% to 90% being singletons. The sequenced sample was CD4+ or CD8+ T cells sorted from blood, obtained in a trial of the OX40 agonist ivuxolimab. These receptors came from an adult with an advanced solid tumor such as melanoma, head and neck, liver or kidney cancer.

The CDR3 reads CASSLTHREAFF. The CDR3 nucleotides read TGCGCCAGCAGCCTGACCCACAGGGAGGCTTTCTTT. The chain is built from TRBV4-1 and TRBJ1-1; D perhaps matches TRBD1 (6 bases). Germline V lookup: CDR1 MGHRA, CDR2 YSYEKL. V dropped 4 bases and J dropped 11 bases, with 14 bases sitting between them. The CDR3 sequence is 12 residues long.

The rearrangement links TRBV15 to TRBJ2-6, with 7 bases lining up with TRBD1. The CDR3 extends over 17 amino acids. The V gene end was trimmed by 2 bases and the J gene end by 4 bases; junction bases not matched to a gene: 8. Looked up from germline, CDR1 is LNHNV and CDR2 is YYDKDF (reference sequence). CDR3 residues: CATSRTRTGRGANVLTF. CDR3 DNA sequence: TGTGCCACCAGCAGAACAAGGACAGGACGAGGGGCCAACGTCCTGACTTTC.

The chain joins TRBV28 to TRBJ2-2; 9 bases match TRBD1. CDR3 length: 17 amino acids. Trimming removed 6 bases from V and 3 bases from J; junction bases left unmatched: 11. Germline V lookup: CDR1 MDHEN, CDR2 SYDVKM. In DNA form, the CDR3 reads TGTGCCAGCAGACCACTAACAGGGGGCGCGTACACCGGGGAGCTGTTTTTT. Residues: CASRPLTGGAYTGELFF.

In this sample, this clone turned up once. The V call is TRBV7-2, the J call TRBJ2-1; D is undetermined. The V end lost 10 bases, the J end lost 7 bases, and 11 bases lay between the germline ends. CDR3 size: 11 residues. Per the germline V gene, CDR1 is SGHTA and CDR2 is FQGNSA. The DNA for the CDR3 is TGTGCCATCCAGGACGGAAATGAGCAGTTCTTC. It encodes CAIQDGNEQFF.

This chain joins TRBV6-1 and TRBJ1-2; 10 nucleotides agree with TRBD1. Germline loops: CDR1 MNHNS, CDR2 SASEGT. V lost 6 bases to trimming and J lost 2 bases; unmatched junction nucleotides: 0. This CDR3 spans 13 amino acids. The DNA of the CDR3 is TGTGCCAGCAGGGGACAGGGGAACTATGGCTACACCTTC. This codes for CASRGQGNYGYTF.

This rearrangement joins TRBV6-4 to TRBJ2-3; 9 positions agree with TRBD2. Per germline, CDR1 MRHNA and CDR2 SNTAGT. The CDR3 has 15 residues. Trimming cost V 4 bases and J 6 bases; bases outside gene matches: 8. The CDR3 protein is CASSVGTSLRDTQYF. The CDR3 nucleotides read TGTGCCAGCAGTGTCGGGACTAGCCTGAGGGATACGCAGTATTTT.

The chain joins TRBV6-5 to TRBJ2-6; 9 bases map to TRBD2. Germline CDR1 and CDR2: MNHEY and SVGAGI. Trimming cost V 5 bases and J 15 bases; bases outside gene matches: 11. The CDR3 covers 14 residues. CDR3 amino acids: CASSTGTSKPCLTF. CDR3 sequence (DNA): TGTGCCAGCAGTACAGGGACTAGCAAACCCTGCCTGACTTTC.

The chain joins TRBV11-3 to TRBJ2-1; D is unresolved. The CDR3 consists of 13 residues. Germline values: CDR1 SGHNT, CDR2 YENEEA. V lost 5 bases and J lost 0, with 5 bases in between. In nucleotides, the CDR3 is TGTGCCAGCAGCGTTGACTCCTACAATGAGCAGTTCTTC. This codes for CASSVDSYNEQFF. Drawing the rest from reference TRBV11-3 and TRBJ2-1, the complete variable domain is EAGVVQSPRYKIIEKKQPVAFWCNPISGHNTLYWYLQNLGQGPELLIRYENEEAVDDSQLPKDRFSAERLKGVDSTLKIQPAELGDSAVYLCASSVDSYNEQFFGPGTRLTVL.

The rearrangement joins TRBV6-1 to TRBJ2-7, with TRBD2 matching 7 bases. The CDR3 loop spans 15 amino acids. V lost 3 bases to trimming and J lost 2 bases; unmatched junction nucleotides: 7. Germline CDR1 reads MNHNS; CDR2 reads SASEGT. This CDR3 is CASSEQAGEAYEQYF. CDR3 DNA: TGTGCCAGCAGTGAGCAGGCGGGGGAGGCCTACGAGCAGTACTTC.

This clone was observed a handful of times. V and J are TRBV19 and TRBJ1-5, with D perhaps matching TRBD1 (6 bases). The germline gives CDR1 LNHDA, CDR2 SQIVND (reference sequence). V was trimmed by 7 bases and J by 6 bases, leaving 16 bases between them. The CDR3 is 14 amino acids. CDR3 nucleotide sequence: TGTGCCAGTACCAATTCGGGGGGCTTTCAGCCCCAGCATTTT. It codes for CASTNSGGFQPQHF.

This chain links TRBV4-1 with TRBJ2-2, with no clear D. V dropped 0 bases and J dropped 4 bases, with 15 bases sitting between them. CDR1 and CDR2 from the germline V gene are MGHRA and YSYEKL. This CDR3 is built from 17 residues. The CDR3 nucleotides are TGCGCCAGCAGCCAAGATCCCGAGTATCGGGTCACCGGGGAGCTGTTTTTT. Translated, it gives CASSQDPEYRVTGELFF.

The chain carries TRBV5-1 and TRBJ2-7; 8 bases are shared with TRBD1. CDR3 length: 15 residues. Unmatched junction bases numbered 12, after V lost 5 bases and J lost 5 bases. Looked up from germline, CDR1 is SGHRS and CDR2 is YFSETQ. The CDR3 loop is CASSNTGTGPHEQYF. The DNA of the CDR3 is TGCGCCAGCAGTAATACCGGGACAGGTCCTCACGAGCAGTACTTC.

This CDR3 reads CAISETDNPREEQYF. The CDR3 coding sequence is TGTGCCATCAGTGAGACGGATAACCCTAGAGAAGAGCAGTACTTC. The chain couples TRBV10-3 to TRBJ2-7; D gene ambiguous. The V and J ends lost 2 bases and 7 bases respectively, with 18 bases between them. Germline assignment: CDR1 ENHRY and CDR2 SYGVKD. The CDR3 is 15 residues long.

The chain links TRBV5-6 to TRBJ2-1, with 9 bases that match TRBD2. The J segment lost 9 bases and the V segment lost 0 bases, leaving 1 base of the junction unmatched. Germline V CDR1 and CDR2: SGHDT, YYEEEE. This CDR3 has 13 residues. The CDR3 sequence is CASSLAAGGEQFF. The CDR3 DNA reads as TGTGCCAGCAGCTTGGCAGCGGGGGGTGAGCAGTTCTTC.

The chain couples TRBV2 to TRBJ1-1; D not resolved. Trimming removed 7 bases from V and 10 bases from J, with 19 bases in between. From germline, CDR1 is SNHLY and CDR2 FYNNEI. The CDR3 consists of 13 residues. The CDR3 is CASTRGHPWGAFF. The CDR3 region has the DNA TGTGCCAGCACCCGTGGGCATCCATGGGGAGCTTTCTTT.

The rearrangement uses TRBV4-1 and TRBJ2-3, with 7 bases aligning to TRBD1. V trimming: 5 bases; J trimming: 1 base; junction bases outside the gene matches: 3. Germline-derived CDR1 and CDR2 are MGHRA and YSYEKL. The CDR3 loop spans 14 amino acids. The CDR3 bases are TGCGCCAGCAGCTTCGGACAGGGCACAGATACGCAGTATTTT. The encoded protein is CASSFGQGTDTQYF.

This clone was counted a single time. The rearrangement links TRBV5-4 to TRBJ2-7, with D unclear. The CDR3 covers 14 residues. Germline V lookup: CDR1 SGHNT, CDR2 YYREEE (reference sequence). The V end was cut by 4 bases, the J end by 2 bases, with 13 bases between. CDR3 protein: CASSPLAQPYEQYF. Here the CDR3 DNA reads TGTGCCAGCAGCCCCCTGGCTCAACCCTACGAGCAGTACTTC.

This clone was detected only a few times. J is TRBJ2-5 and V is TRBV5-1; the D gene is possibly TRBD2 (6 bases). Germline V gene sequence: CDR1 SGHRS, CDR2 YFSETQ. V was clipped by 4 bases and J by 4 bases, with 20 bases between them. The CDR3 covers 16 residues. CDR3 loop: CASSPNSRGRGETQYF. The CDR3 DNA reads TGCGCCAGCAGCCCGAATTCGCGCGGGCGGGGAGAGACCCAGTACTTC.

The CDR3, as DNA: TGTGCCAGCAGCTTAGGCTCCGAGCAGTACTTC. This gives the protein CASSLGSEQYF. The chain is built from TRBV13 and TRBJ2-7; no clear D. The germline V gene has CDR1 PRHDT and CDR2 FYEKMQ (reference sequence). The CDR3 runs 11 residues. Trimming took 0 bases from V and 6 from J, leaving 3 bases between them. Combining the CDR3 with reference TRBV13 and TRBJ2-7 gives the whole variable domain AAGVIQSPRHLIKEKRETATLKCYPIPRHDTVYWYQQGPGQDPQFLISFYEKMQSDKGSIPDRFSAQQFSDYHSELNMSSLELGDSALYFCASSLGSEQYFGPGTRLTVT.

This clone was seen only once. This sequence joins TRBV28 and TRBJ2-1; D might be TRBD2 (6 bases). This CDR3 is built from 15 residues. From germline, CDR1 is MDHEN and CDR2 SYDVKM. V was trimmed by 6 bases and J by 4 bases, leaving 16 bases between them. This chain's CDR3 is CASSSEWTTYNEQFF. The CDR3 DNA sequence: TGTGCCAGCAGCTCGGAGTGGACTACTTACAATGAGCAGTTCTTC.

The rearrangement uses TRBV10-3 and TRBJ2-2; TRBD2 aligns across 10 bases. The length of the CDR3 is 17 residues. Germline V gene lookup returns CDR1 ENHRY and CDR2 SYGVKD. J was trimmed by 4 bases and V by 10 bases; bases with no gene match: 15. This CDR3 is CATQGASGRTGTGELFF. CDR3 nucleotide sequence: TGTGCCACCCAAGGCGCTAGCGGGAGAACGGGCACCGGGGAGCTGTTTTTT.